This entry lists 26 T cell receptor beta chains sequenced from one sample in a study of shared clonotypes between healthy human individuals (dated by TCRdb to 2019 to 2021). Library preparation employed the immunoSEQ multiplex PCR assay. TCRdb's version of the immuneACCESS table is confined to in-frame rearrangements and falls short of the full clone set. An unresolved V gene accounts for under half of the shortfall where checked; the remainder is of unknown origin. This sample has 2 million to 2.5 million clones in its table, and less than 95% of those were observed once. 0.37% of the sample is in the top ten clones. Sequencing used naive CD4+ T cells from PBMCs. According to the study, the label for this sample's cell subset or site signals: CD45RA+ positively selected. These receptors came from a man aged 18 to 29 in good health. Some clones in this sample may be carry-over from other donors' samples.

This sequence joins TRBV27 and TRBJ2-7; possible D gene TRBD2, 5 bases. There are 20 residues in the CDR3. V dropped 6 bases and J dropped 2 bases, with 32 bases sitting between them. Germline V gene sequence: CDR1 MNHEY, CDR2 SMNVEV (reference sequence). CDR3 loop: CASSRILSVRPRAIPYEQYF. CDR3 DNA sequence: TGTGCCAGCAGCCGCATTCTGTCAGTGCGACCGAGGGCCATACCCTACGAGCAGTACTTC.

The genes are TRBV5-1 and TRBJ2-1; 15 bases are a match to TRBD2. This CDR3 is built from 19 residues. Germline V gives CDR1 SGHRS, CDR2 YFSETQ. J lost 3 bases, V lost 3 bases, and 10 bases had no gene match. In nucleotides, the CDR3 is TGCGCCAGCAGCTGGGGACTAGCGGGAGGTCTAATTAGCTACAATGAGCAGTTCTTC. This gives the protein CASSWGLAGGLISYNEQFF.

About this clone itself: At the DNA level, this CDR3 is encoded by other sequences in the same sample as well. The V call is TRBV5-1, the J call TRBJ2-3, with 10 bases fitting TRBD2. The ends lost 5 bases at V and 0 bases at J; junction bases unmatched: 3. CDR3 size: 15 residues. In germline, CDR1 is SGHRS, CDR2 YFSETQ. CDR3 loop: CASRRTSGSTDTQYF. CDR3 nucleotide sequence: TGCGCCAGCAGAAGGACTAGCGGTAGCACAGATACGCAGTATTTT.

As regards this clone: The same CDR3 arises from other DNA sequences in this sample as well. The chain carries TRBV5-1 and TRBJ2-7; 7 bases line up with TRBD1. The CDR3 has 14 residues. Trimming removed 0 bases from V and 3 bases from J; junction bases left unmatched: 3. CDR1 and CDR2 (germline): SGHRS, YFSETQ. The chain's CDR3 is CASSLAGQNYEQYF. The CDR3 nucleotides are TGCGCCAGCAGCTTGGCGGGACAGAACTACGAGCAGTACTTC.

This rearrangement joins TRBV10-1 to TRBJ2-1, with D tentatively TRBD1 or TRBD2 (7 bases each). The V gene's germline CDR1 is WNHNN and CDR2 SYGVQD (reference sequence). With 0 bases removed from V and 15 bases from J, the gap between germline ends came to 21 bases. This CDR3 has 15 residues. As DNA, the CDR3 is TGCGCCAGCAGTGAGTCGGGAGGGGGCCCAAGCCGCGGGTTCTTC. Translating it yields CASSESGGGPSRGFF.

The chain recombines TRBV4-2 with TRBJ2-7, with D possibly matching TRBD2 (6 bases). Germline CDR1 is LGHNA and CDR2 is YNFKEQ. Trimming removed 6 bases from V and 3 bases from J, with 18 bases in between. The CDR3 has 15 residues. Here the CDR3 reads CASRYLAYPNYEQYF. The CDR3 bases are TGTGCCAGCAGGTATCTAGCGTACCCAAACTACGAGCAGTACTTC.

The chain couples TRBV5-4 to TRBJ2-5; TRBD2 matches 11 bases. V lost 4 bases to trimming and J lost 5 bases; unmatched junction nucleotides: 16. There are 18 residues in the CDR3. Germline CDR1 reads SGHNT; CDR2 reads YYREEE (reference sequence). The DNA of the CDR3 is TGTGCCAGCAGCCCCAGTTGGGTAGCGGGAGGGCCTGGGGAGACCCAGTACTTC. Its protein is CASSPSWVAGGPGETQYF.

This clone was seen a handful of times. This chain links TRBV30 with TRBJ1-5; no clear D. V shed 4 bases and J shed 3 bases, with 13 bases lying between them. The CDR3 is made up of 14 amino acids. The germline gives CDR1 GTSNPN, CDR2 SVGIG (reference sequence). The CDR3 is CAWKVSGSNQPQHF. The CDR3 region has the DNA TGTGCCTGGAAGGTGTCCGGTTCCAATCAGCCCCAGCATTTT.

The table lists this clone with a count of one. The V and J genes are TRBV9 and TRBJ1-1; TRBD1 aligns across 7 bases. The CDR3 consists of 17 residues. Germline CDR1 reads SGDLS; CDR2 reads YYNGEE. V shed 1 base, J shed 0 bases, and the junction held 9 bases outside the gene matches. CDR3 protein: CASSVRGYRGVNTEAFF. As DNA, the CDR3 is TGTGCCAGCAGCGTAAGGGGATACAGGGGAGTGAACACTGAAGCTTTCTTT.

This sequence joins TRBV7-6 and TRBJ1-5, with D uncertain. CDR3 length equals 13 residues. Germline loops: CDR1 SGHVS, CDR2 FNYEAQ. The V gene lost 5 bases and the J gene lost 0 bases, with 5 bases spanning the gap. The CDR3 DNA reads TGTGCCAGCAGCCCCAGTAGCAATCAGCCCCAGCATTTT. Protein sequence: CASSPSSNQPQHF. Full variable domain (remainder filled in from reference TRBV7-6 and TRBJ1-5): GAGVSQSPRYKVTKRGQDVALRCDPISGHVSLYWYRQALGQGPEFLTYFNYEAQQDKSGLPNDRFSAERPEGSISTLTIQRTEQRDSAMYRCASSPSSNQPQHFGDGTRLSIL.

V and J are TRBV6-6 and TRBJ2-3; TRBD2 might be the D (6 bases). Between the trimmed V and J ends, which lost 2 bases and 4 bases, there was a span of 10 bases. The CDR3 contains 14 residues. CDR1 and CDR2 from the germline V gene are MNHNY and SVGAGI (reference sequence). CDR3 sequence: CASSYAGTSDTQYF. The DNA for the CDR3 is TGTGCCAGCAGTTACGCGGGGACTTCAGATACGCAGTATTTT.

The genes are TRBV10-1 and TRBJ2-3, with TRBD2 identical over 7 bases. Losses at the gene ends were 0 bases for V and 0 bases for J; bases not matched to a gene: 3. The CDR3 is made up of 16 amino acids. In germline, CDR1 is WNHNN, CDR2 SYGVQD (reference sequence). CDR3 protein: CASSESKRGSTDTQYF. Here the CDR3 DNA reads TGCGCCAGCAGTGAGTCGAAGCGGGGCAGCACAGATACGCAGTATTTT.

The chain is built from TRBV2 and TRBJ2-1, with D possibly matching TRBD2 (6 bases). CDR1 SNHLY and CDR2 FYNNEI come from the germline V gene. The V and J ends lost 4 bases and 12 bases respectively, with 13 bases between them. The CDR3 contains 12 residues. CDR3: CASSGAGILQFF. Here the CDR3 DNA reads TGTGCCAGCAGTGGGGCGGGGATCTTGCAGTTCTTC.

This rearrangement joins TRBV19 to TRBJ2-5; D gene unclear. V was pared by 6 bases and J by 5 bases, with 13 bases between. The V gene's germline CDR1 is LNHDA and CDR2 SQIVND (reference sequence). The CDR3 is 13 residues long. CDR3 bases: TGTGCCAGTAGCCCGTCCAGCAGGGAGACCCAGTACTTC. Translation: CASSPSSRETQYF.

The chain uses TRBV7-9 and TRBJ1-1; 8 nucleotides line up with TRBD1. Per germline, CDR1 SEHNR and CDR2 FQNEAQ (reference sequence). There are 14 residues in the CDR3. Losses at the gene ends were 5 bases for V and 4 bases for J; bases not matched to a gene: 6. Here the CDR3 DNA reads TGTGCCAGCAGCCCCAACAGGGGGAGCACTGAAGCTTTCTTT. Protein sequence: CASSPNRGSTEAFF.

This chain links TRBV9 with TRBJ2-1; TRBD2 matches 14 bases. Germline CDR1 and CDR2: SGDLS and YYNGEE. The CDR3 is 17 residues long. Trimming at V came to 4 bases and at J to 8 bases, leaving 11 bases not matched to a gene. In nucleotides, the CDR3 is TGTGCCAGCAGCCCAGGGACTAGCGGGAGAGTTGTCGATGAGCAGTTCTTC. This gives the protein CASSPGTSGRVVDEQFF.

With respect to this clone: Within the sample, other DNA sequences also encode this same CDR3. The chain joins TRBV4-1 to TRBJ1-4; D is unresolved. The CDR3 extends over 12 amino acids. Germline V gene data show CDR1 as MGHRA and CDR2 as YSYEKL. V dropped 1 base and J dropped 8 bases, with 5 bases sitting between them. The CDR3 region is CASSQVLEKLFF. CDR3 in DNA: TGCGCCAGCAGCCAAGTCCTCGAAAAACTGTTTTTT.

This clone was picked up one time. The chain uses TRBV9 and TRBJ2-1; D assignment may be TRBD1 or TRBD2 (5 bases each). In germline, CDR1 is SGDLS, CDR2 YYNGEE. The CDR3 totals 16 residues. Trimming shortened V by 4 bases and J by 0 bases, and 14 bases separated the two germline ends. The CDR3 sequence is CASSLRGESSYNEQFF. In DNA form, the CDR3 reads TGTGCCAGCAGCCTCCGAGGGGAAAGCTCCTACAATGAGCAGTTCTTC.

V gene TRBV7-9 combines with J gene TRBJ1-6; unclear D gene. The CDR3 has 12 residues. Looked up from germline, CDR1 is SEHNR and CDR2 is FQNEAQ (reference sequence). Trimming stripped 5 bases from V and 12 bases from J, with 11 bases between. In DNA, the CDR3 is TGTGCCAGCAGCCCGCAGGTAGAACCCCTCCACTTT. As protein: CASSPQVEPLHF.

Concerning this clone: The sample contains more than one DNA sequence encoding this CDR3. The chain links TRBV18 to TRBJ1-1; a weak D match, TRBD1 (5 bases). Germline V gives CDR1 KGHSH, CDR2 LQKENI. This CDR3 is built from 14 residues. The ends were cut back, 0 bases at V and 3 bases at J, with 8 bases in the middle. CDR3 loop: CASSPPGLDTEAFF. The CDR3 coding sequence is TGTGCCAGCTCACCACCGGGGCTCGACACTGAAGCTTTCTTT.

Here the CDR3 DNA reads TGTGCCAGCAGTTCCAACAGGTTGAGCAATCAGCCCCAGCATTTT. Its protein product is CASSSNRLSNQPQHF. The chain combines TRBV28 with TRBJ1-5; TRBD1 might be the D (5 bases). Per the germline V gene, CDR1 is MDHEN and CDR2 is SYDVKM. V was shortened by 4 bases and J by 1 base, with 11 bases between the two germline ends. This CDR3 has 15 amino acids.

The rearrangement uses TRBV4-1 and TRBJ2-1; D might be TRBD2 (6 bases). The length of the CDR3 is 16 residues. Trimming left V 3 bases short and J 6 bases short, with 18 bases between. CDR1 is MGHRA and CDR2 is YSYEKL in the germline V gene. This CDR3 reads CASSHGTRGGINEQFF. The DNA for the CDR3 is TGCGCCAGCAGCCACGGTACTAGAGGAGGGATCAATGAGCAGTTCTTC.

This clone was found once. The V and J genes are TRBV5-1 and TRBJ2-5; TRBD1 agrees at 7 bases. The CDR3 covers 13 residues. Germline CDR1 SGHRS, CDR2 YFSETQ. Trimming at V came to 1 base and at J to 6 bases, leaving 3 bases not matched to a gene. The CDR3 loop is CASSLRDSQTQYF. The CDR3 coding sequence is TGCGCCAGCAGCTTGCGGGACAGCCAGACCCAGTACTTC. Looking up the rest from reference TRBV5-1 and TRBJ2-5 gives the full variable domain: KAGVTQTPRYLIKTRGQQVTLSCSPISGHRSVSWYQQTPGQGLQFLFEYFSETQRNKGNFPGRFSGRQFSNSRSEMNVSTLELGDSALYLCASSLRDSQTQYFGPGTRLLVL.

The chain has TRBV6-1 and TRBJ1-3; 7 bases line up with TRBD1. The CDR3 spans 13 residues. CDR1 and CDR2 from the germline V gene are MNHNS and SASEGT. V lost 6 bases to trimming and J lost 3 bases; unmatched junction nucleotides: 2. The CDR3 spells CASRHRGGNTIYF. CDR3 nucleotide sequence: TGTGCCAGCAGGCACAGGGGTGGAAACACCATATATTTT.

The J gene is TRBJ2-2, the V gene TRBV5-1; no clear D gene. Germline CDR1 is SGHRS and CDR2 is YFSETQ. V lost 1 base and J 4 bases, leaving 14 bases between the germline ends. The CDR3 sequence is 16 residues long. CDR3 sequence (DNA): TGCGCCAGCAGCTTGACATTAGGGTCGAGCACCGGGGAGCTGTTTTTT. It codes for CASSLTLGSSTGELFF.

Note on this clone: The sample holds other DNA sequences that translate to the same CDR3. CDR3 nucleotide sequence: TGTGCCAGCAGCTTGTCTAGCACAGATACGCAGTATTTT. It is translated as CASSLSSTDTQYF. The rearrangement links TRBV7-2 to TRBJ2-3; D gene uncertain. CDR3 length equals 13 residues. The V gene lost 3 bases and the J gene lost 0 bases, with 4 bases spanning the gap. Germline V CDR1 and CDR2: SGHTA, FQGNSA. The whole variable domain, remainder taken from reference TRBV7-2 and TRBJ2-3, is GAGVSQSPSNKVTEKGKDVELRCDPISGHTALYWYRQSLGQGLEFLIYFQGNSAPDKSGLPSDRFSAERTGGSVSTLTIQRTQQEDSAVYLCASSLSSTDTQYFGPGTRLTVL.